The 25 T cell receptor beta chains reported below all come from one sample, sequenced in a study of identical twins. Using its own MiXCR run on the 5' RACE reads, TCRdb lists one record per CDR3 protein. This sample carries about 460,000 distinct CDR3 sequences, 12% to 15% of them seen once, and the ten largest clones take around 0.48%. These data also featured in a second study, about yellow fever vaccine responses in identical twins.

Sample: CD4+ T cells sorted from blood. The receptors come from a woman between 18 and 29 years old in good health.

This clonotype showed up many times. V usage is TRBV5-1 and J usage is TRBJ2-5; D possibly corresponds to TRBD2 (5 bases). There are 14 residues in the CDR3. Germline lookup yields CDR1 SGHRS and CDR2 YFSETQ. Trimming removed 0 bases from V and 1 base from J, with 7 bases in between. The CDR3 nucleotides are TGCGCCAGCAGCTTGGGAGGACTCCAAGAGACCCAGTACTTC. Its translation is CASSLGGLQETQYF.

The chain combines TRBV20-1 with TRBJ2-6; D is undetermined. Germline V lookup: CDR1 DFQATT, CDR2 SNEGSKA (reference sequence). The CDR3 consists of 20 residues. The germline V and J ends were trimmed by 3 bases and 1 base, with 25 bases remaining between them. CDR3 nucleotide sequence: TGCAGTGCTAGTCCCGAGGCCTTTGGGCGAACGGCTTCTGGGGCCAACGTCCTGACTTTC. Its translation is CSASPEAFGRTASGANVLTF.

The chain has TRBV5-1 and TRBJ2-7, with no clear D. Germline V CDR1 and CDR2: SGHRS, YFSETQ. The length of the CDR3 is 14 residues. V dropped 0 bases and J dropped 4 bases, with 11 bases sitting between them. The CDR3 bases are TGCGCCAGCAGCTTGGCTGGGGATTTGTACGAGCAGTACTTC. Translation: CASSLAGDLYEQYF. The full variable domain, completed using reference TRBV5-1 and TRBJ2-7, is KAGVTQTPRYLIKTRGQQVTLSCSPISGHRSVSWYQQTPGQGLQFLFEYFSETQRNKGNFPGRFSGRQFSNSRSEMNVSTLELGDSALYLCASSLAGDLYEQYFGPGTRLTVT.

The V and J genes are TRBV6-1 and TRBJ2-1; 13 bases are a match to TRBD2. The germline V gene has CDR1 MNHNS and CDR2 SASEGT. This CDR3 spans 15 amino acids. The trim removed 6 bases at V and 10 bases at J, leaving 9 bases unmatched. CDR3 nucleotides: TGTGCCAGCAGACCTGGACTAGCGGGAGTACGCGAGCAGTTCTTC. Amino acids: CASRPGLAGVREQFF.

CDR3 sequence (DNA): TGTGCCAGCAGCCACAATGGGGGGGGCCAGAAGCAGTACTTC. This codes for CASSHNGGGQKQYF. The V call is TRBV5-5, the J call TRBJ2-7; a possible D gene is TRBD2 (7 bases). CDR1 is SGHKS, CDR2 YYEKEE, per germline (reference sequence). This CDR3 spans 14 amino acids. V shed 4 bases and J shed 8 bases, with 19 bases lying between them. Looking up the rest from reference TRBV5-5 and TRBJ2-7 gives the full variable domain: DAGVTQSPTHLIKTRGQQVTLRCSPISGHKSVSWYQQVLGQGPQFIFQYYEKEERGRGNFPDRFSARQFPNYSSELNVNALLLGDSALYLCASSHNGGGQKQYFGPGTRLTVT.

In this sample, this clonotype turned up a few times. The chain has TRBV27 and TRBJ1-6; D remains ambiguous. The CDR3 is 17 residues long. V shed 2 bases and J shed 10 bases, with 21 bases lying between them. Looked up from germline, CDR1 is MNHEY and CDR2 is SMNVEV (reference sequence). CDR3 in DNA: TGTGCCAGCAGTTTAAATAGTTGGTACGGAGTGGGATCACCCCTCCACTTT. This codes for CASSLNSWYGVGSPLHF.

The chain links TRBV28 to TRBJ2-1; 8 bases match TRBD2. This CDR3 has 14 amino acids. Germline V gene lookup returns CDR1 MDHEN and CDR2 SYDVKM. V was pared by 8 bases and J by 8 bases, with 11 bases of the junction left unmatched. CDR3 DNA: TGTGCCAGCGTCTGGGGCGGGAGGAGTGATGAGCAGTTCTTC. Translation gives CASVWGGRSDEQFF.

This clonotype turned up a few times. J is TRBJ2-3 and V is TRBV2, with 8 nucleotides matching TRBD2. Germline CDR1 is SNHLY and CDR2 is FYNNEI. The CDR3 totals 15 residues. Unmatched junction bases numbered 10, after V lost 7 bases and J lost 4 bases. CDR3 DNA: TGTGCCAGCATGCCCAATGCGGGGGGTTCAGATACGCAGTATTTT. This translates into CASMPNAGGSDTQYF.

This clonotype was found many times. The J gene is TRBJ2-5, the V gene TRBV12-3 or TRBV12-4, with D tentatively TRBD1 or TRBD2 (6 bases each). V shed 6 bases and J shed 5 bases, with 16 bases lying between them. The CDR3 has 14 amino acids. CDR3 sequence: CASSPNGGVETQYF. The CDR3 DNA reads TGTGCCAGCAGCCCTAACGGGGGCGTGGAGACCCAGTACTTC.

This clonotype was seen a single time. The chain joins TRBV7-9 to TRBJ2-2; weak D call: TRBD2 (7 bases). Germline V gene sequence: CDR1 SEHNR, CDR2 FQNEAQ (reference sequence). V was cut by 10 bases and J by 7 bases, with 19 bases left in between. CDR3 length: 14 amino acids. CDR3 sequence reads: CATKSRGAGGELFF. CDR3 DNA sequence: TGTGCCACCAAGAGCCGGGGGGCCGGCGGGGAGCTGTTTTTT.

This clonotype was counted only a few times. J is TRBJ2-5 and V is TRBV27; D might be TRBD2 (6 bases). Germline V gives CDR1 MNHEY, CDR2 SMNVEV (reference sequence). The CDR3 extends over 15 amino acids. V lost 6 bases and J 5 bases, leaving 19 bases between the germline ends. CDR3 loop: CASSPSGGRWETQYF. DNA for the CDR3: TGTGCCAGCAGCCCATCCGGGGGTAGATGGGAGACCCAGTACTTC.

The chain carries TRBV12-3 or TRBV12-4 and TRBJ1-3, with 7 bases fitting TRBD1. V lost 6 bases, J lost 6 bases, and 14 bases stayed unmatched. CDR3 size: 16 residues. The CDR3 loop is CASSPLGRGNANTIYF. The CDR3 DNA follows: TGTGCCAGCAGCCCCTTGGGCAGGGGGAATGCAAACACCATATATTTT.

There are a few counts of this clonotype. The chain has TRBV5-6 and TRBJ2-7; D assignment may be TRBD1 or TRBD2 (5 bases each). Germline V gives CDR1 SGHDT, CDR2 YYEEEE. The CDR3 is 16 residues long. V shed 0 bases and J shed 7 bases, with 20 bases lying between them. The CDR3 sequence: CASSLVSGRNHGEQYF. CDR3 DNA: TGTGCCAGCAGCTTGGTTTCGGGGCGGAACCATGGGGAGCAGTACTTC.

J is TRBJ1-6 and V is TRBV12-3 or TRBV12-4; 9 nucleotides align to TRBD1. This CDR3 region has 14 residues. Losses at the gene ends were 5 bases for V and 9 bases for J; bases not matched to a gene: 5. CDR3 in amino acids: CASSDTGGGSPLHF. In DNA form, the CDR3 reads TGTGCCAGCAGTGATACAGGGGGCGGTTCACCCCTCCACTTT.

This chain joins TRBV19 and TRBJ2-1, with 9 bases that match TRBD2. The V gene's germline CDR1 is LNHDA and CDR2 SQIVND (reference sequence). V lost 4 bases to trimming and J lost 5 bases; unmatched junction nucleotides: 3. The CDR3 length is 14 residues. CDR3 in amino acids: CASSTGTSNNEQFF. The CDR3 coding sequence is TGTGCCAGTAGTACCGGGACTAGCAACAATGAGCAGTTCTTC.

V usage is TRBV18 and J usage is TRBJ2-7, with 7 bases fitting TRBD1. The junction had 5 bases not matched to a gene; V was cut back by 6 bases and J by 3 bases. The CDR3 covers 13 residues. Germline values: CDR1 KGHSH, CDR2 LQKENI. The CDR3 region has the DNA TGTGCCAGCTCGGATTCAGGGGGCTACGAGCAGTACTTC. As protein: CASSDSGGYEQYF.

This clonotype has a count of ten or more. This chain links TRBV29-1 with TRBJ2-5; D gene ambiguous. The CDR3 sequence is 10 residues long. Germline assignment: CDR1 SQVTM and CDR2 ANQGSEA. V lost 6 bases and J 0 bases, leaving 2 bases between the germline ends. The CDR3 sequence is CSVYQETQYF. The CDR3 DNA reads TGCAGCGTATACCAAGAGACCCAGTACTTC.

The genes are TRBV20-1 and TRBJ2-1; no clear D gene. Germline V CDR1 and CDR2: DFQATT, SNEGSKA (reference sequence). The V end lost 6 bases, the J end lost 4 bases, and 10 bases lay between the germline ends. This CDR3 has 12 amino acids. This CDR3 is CSAPDGYNEQFF. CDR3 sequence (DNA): TGCAGTGCCCCGGACGGTTACAATGAGCAGTTCTTC.

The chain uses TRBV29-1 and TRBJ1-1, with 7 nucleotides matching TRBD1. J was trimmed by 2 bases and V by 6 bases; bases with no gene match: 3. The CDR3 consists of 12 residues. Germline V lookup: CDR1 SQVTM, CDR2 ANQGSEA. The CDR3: CSVRGLNTEAFF. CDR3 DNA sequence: TGCAGCGTCAGGGGGTTAAACACTGAAGCTTTCTTT.

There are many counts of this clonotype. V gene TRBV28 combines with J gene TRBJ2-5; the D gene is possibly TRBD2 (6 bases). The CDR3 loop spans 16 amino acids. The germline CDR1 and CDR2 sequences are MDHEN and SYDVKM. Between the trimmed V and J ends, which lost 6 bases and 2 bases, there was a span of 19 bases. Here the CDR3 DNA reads TGTGCCAGCAGCGCCACGGCGGGGAAATCTCAAGAGACCCAGTACTTC. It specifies CASSATAGKSQETQYF.

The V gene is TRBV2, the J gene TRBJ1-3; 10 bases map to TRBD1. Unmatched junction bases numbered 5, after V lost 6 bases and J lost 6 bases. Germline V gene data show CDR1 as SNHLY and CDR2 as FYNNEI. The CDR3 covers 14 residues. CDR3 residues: CASSRGQGENTIYF. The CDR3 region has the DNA TGTGCCAGCAGCCGCGGACAGGGGGAAAACACCATATATTTT.

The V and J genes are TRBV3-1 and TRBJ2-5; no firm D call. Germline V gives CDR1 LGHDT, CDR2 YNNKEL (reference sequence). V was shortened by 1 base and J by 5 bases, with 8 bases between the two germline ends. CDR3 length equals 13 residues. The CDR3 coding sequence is TGTGCCAGCAGCCAAGCCCTAGTGGAGACCCAGTACTTC. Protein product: CASSQALVETQYF.

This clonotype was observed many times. This CDR3 reads CASSSSAGLREKLFF. DNA for the CDR3: TGTGCCAGCAGTTCATCCGCCGGTTTGCGGGAAAAACTGTTTTTT. The chain uses TRBV12-3 or TRBV12-4 and TRBJ1-4, with D uncertain. CDR3 length: 15 amino acids. Trimming removed 4 bases at V and 8 bases at J, with 17 bases between.

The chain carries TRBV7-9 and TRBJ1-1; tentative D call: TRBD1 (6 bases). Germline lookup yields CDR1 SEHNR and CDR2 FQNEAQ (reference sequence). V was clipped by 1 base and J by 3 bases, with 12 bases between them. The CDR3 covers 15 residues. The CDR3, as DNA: TGTGCCAGCAGCTTAGACAGGGCGAGGGACACTGAAGCTTTCTTT. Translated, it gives CASSLDRARDTEAFF.

In DNA form, the CDR3 reads TGTGCCACCAGCAGAGATCGGAGTTCGGAGGGCACAGATACGCAGTATTTT. Translating it yields CATSRDRSSEGTDTQYF. The chain uses TRBV15 and TRBJ2-3; D is perhaps TRBD2 (5 bases). The ends were cut back, 0 bases at V and 1 base at J, with 14 bases in the middle. CDR1 and CDR2 from the germline V gene are LNHNV and YYDKDF (reference sequence). This CDR3 is built from 17 residues.